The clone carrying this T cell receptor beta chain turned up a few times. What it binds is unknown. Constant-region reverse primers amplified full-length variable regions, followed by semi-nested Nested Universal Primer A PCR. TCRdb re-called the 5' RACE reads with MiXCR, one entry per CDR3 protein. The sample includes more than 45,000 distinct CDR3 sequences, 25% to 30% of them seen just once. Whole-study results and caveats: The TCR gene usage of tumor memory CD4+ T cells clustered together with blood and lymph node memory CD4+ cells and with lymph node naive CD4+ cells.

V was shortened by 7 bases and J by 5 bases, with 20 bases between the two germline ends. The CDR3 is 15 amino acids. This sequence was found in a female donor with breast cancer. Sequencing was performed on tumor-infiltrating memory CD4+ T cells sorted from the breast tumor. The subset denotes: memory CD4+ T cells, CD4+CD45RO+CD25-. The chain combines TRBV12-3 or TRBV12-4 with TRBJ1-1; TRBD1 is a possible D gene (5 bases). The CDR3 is CASTREGRAGTEAFF. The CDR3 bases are TGTGCCAGCACCCGGGAGGGCAGGGCGGGAACTGAAGCTTTCTTT.